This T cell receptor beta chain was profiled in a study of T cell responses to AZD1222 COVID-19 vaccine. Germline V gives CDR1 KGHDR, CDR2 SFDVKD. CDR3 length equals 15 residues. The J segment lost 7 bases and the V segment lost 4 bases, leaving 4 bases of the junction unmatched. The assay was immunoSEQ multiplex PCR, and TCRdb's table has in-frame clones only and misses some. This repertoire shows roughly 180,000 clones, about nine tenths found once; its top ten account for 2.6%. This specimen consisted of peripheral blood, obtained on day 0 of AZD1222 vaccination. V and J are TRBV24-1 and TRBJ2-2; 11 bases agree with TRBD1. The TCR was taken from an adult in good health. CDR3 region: CATSEGQGVVGELFF. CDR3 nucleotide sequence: TGTGCCACCAGTGAGGGACAGGGGGTCGTCGGGGAGCTGTTTTTT.